This entry is about one T cell receptor beta chain. The data stem from a study of blood T cell repertoires in COVID-19. Study background: Collection of acute and convalescent COVID-19 samples took place in the United States, Italy and Spain. Sources were T cells, B-cell-depleted T cells, or PBMCs; the material itself was cDNA or gDNA.

V lost 0 bases to trimming and J lost 3 bases, with 12 bases between them. In germline, CDR1 is SGHRS, CDR2 YFSETQ. The CDR3 length is 16 residues. In the source study's methods: For nucleated cells, counts were estimated from reference gene primer amplification. Produced via immunoSEQ multiplex PCR; TCRdb's table is partial and in-frame only. V, J and clone size are taken as reported in that table, and D and trimming were inferred from the DNA itself. This sample yields approximately 110,000 clones, of which around 80% are seen a single time; approximately 4.3% belongs to the top ten. V gene TRBV5-1 combines with J gene TRBJ1-4; D may be TRBD1 (5 bases). The clonotype comes from a human donor in a cohort sampled during active or convalescent COVID-19. The sequenced sample consisted of peripheral blood. The CDR3 DNA reads as TGCGCCAGCAGCTTGGTGGGGGGTGAGCCTAATGAAAAACTGTTTTTT. Translation gives CASSLVGGEPNEKLFF.